This T cell receptor beta chain was recovered during a study of blood T cell repertoires in COVID-19. As for the study in general: The study drew acute and convalescent COVID-19 samples from the United States, Italy and Spain.

Profiled with immunoSEQ multiplex PCR; TCRdb holds only in-frame clones, not every one. The sample comprises approximately 50,000 clones, about 76% of which are singletons, and approximately 20% rests with the top ten. Sample: peripheral blood. The receptor was isolated from a man aged 45 to 65 with active or convalescent COVID-19.

The CDR3 bases are TGTGCCAGCAGTATAGAAAGCGGACAAGAGACCCAGTACTTC. Protein product: CASSIESGQETQYF. The chain has TRBV9 and TRBJ2-5, with D possibly matching TRBD2 (5 bases). Germline assignment: CDR1 SGDLS and CDR2 YYNGEE. There are 14 residues in the CDR3. Trimming removed 5 bases at V and 2 bases at J, with 13 bases between.